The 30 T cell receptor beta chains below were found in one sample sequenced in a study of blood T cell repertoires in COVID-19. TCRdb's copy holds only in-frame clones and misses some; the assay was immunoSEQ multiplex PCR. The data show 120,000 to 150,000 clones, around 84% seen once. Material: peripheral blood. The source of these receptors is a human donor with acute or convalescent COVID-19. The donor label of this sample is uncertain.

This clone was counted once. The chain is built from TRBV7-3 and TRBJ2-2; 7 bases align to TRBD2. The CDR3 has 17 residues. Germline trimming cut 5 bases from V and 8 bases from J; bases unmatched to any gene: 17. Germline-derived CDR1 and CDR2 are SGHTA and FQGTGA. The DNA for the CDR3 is TGTGCCAGCAGCCAGAACTCGGGAGGCCCCATTTTGGGGGAGCTGTTTTTT. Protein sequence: CASSQNSGGPILGELFF.

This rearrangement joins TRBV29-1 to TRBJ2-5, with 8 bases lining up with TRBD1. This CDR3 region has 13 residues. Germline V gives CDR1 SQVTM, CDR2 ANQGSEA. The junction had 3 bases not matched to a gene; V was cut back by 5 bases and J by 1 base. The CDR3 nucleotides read TGCAGCGTTCATGGGACAGGCCAAGAGACCCAGTACTTC. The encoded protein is CSVHGTGQETQYF.

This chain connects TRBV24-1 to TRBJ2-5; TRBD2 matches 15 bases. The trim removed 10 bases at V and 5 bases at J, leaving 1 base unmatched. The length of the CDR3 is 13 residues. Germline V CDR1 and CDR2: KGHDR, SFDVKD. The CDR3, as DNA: TGTGCCACTGGGACTAGCGGGGGGGAGACCCAGTACTTC. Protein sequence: CATGTSGGETQYF.

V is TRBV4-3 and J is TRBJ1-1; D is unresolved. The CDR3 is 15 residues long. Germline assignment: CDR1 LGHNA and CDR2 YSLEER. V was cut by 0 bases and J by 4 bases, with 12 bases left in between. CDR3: CASSQELSGGTEAFF. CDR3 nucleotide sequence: TGCGCCAGCAGCCAAGAACTCAGTGGCGGCACTGAAGCTTTCTTT.

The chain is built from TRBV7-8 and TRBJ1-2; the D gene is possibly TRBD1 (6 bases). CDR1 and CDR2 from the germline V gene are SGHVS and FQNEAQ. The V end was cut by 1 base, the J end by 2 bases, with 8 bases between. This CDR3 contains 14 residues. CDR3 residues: CASSLEDRNYGYTF. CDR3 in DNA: TGTGCCAGCAGCTTAGAAGACAGGAACTATGGCTACACCTTC.

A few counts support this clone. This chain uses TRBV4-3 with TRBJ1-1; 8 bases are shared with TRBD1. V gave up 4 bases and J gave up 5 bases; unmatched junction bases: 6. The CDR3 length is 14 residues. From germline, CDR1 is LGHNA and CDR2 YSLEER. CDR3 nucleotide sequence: TGCGCCAGCAGCCTAGGACAGGGAGAAACTGAAGCTTTCTTT. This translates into CASSLGQGETEAFF.

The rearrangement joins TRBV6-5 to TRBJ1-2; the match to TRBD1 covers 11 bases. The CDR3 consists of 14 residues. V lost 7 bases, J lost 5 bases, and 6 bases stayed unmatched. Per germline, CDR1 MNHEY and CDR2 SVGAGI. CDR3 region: CASKLGQGAYGYTF. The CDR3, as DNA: TGTGCCAGCAAACTAGGACAGGGGGCGTATGGCTACACCTTC.

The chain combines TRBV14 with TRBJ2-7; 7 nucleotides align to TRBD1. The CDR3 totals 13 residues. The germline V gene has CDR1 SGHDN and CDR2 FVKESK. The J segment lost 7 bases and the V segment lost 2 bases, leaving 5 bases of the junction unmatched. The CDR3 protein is CASSQTGAREQYV. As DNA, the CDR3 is TGTGCCAGCAGCCAAACAGGGGCGAGGGAGCAGTACGTC.

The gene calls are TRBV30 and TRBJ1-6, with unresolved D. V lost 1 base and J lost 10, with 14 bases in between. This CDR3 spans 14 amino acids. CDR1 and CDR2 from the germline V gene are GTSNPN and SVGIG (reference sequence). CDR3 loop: CAWSAGGRWSPLHF. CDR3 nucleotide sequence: TGTGCCTGGAGTGCCGGAGGACGGTGGTCACCCCTCCACTTT.

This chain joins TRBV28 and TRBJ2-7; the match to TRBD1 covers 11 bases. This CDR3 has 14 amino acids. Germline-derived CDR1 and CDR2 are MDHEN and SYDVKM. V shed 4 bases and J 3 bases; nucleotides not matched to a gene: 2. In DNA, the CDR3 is TGTGCCAGCAGTTCGGGGACAGGGGGCTACGAGCAGTACTTC. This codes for CASSSGTGGYEQYF.

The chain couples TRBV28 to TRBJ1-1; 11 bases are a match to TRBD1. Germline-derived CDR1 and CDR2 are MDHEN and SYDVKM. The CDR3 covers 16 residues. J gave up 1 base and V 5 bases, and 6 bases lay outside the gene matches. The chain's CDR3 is CASSRTGGGGNTEAFF. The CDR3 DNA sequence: TGTGCCAGCAGTCGGACAGGGGGCGGAGGGAACACTGAAGCTTTCTTT.

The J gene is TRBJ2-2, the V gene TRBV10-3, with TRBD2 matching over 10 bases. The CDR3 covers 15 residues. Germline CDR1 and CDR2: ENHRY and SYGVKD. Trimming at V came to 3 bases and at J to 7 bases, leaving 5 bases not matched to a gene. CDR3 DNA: TGTGCCATCAGTGAAAGCGGGAGGGCCAACGGGGAGCTGTTTTTT. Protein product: CAISESGRANGELFF.

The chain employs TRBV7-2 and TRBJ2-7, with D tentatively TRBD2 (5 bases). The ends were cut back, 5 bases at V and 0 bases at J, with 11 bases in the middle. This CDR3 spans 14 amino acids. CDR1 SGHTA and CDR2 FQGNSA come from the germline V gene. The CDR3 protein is CASSPARDSYEQYV. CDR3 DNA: TGTGCCAGCAGCCCGGCTCGGGACTCCTACGAGCAGTACGTC.

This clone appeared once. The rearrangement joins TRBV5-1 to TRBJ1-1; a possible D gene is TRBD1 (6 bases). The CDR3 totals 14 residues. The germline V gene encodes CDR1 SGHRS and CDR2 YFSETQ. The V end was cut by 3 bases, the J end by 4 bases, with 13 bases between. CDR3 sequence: CASSSQGWGTEAFF. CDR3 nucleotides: TGCGCCAGCAGCTCACAGGGATGGGGCACTGAAGCTTTCTTT.

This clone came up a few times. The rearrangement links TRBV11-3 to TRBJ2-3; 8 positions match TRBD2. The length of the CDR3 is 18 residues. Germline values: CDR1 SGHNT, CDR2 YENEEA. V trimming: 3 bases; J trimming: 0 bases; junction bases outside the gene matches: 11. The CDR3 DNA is TGTGCCAGCAGCTTTCCCCCAAGACTAGCGTCTAGCACAGATACGCAGTATTTT. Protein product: CASSFPPRLASSTDTQYF. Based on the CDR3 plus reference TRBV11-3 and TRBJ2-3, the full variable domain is EAGVVQSPRYKIIEKKQPVAFWCNPISGHNTLYWYLQNLGQGPELLIRYENEEAVDDSQLPKDRFSAERLKGVDSTLKIQPAELGDSAVYLCASSFPPRLASSTDTQYFGPGTRLTVL.

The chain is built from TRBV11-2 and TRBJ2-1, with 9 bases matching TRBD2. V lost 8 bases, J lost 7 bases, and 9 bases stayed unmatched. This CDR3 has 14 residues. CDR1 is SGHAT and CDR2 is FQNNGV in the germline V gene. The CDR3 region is CASHSGRSRNEQFF. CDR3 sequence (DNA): TGTGCCAGCCATAGCGGGAGATCGAGGAATGAGCAGTTCTTC.

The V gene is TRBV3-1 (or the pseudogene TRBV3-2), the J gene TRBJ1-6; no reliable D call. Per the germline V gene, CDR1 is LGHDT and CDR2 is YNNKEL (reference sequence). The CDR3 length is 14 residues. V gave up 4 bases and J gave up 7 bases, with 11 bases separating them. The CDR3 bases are TGTGCCAGCAGCCCGAACACCCAAAATTCACCCCTCCACTTT. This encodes CASSPNTQNSPLHF.

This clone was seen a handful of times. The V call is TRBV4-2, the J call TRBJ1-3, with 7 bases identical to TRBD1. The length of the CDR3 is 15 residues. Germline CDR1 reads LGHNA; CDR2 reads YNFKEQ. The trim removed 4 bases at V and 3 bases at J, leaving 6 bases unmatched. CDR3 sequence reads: CASSPWDSLGNTIYF. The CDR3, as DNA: TGTGCCAGCAGCCCATGGGACAGTCTTGGAAACACCATATATTTT.

CDR3 sequence (DNA): TGCGCCAGCAGCAGTAGGGTGTCCGGGGACACCGGGGAGCTGTTTTTT. It encodes CASSSRVSGDTGELFF. The chain uses TRBV5-1 and TRBJ2-2, with a weak D call TRBD2 (5 bases). The germline gives CDR1 SGHRS, CDR2 YFSETQ. Trimming removed 4 bases at V and 3 bases at J, with 16 bases between. The CDR3 is 16 residues long.

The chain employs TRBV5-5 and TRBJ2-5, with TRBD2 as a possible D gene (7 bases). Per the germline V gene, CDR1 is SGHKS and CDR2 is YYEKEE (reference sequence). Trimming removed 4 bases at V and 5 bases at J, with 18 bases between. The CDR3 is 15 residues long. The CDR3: CASSTPRGGGETQYF. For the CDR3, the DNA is TGTGCCAGCAGCACTCCTCGCGGGGGCGGGGAGACCCAGTACTTC.

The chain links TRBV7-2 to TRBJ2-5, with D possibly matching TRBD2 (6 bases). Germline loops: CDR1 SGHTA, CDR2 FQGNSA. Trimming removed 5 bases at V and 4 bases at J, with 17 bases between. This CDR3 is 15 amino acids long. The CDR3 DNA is TGTGCCAGCAGCCCGGGGACTCCCGCTCCAGAGACCCAGTACTTC. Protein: CASSPGTPAPETQYF.

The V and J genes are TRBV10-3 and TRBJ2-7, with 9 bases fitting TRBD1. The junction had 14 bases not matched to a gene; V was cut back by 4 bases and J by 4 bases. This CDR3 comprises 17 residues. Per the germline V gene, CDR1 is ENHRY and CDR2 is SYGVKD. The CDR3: CAISGGQGDPLGYEQYF. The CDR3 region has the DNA TGTGCCATCAGTGGGGGACAGGGTGATCCTCTCGGGTACGAGCAGTACTTC.

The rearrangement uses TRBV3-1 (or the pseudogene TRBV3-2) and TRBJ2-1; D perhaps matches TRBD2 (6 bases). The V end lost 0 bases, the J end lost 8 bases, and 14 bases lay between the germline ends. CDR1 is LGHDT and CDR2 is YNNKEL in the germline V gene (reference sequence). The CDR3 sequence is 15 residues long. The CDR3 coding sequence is TGTGCCAGCAGCCAAGATCAAGCAGGAGGGGATGAGCAGTTCTTC. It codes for CASSQDQAGGDEQFF.

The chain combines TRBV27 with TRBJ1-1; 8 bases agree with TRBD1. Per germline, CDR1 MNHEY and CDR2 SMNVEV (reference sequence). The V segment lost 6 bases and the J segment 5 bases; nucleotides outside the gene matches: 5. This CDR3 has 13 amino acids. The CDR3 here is CASRRNRGTEAFF. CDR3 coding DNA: TGTGCCAGCAGGCGAAACAGGGGGACTGAAGCTTTCTTT.

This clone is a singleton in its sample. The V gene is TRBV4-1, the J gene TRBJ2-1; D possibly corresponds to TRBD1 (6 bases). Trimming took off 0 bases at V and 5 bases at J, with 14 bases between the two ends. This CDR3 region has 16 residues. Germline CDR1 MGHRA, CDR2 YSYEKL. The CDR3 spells CASSQDLEGVNNEQFF. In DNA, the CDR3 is TGCGCCAGCAGCCAAGATTTAGAGGGGGTTAACAATGAGCAGTTCTTC.

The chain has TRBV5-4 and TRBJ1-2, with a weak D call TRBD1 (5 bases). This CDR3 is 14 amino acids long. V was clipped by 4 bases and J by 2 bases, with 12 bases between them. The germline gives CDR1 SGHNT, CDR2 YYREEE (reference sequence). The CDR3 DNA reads TGTGCCAGCAGCCCCGGGGGGAGCAACTATGGCTACACCTTC. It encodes CASSPGGSNYGYTF. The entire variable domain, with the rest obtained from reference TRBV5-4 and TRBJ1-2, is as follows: ETGVTQSPTHLIKTRGQQVTLRCSSQSGHNTVSWYQQALGQGPQFIFQYYREEENGRGNFPPRFSGLQFPNYSSELNVNALELDDSALYLCASSPGGSNYGYTFGSGTRLTVV.

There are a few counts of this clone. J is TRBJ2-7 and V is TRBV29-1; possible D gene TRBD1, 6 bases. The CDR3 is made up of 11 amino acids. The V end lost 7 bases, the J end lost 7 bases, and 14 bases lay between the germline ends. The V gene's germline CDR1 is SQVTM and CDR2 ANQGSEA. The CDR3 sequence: CSARQEGEQYV. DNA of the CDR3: TGCAGCGCCCGACAGGAAGGGGAGCAGTACGTC.

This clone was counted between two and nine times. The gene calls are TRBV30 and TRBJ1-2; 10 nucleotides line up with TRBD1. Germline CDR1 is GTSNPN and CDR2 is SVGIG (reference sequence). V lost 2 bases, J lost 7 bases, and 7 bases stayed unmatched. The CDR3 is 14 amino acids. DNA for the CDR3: TGTGCCTGGAGTTTAACCGGGACAGGGGTTGGCTACACCTTC. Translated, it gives CAWSLTGTGVGYTF. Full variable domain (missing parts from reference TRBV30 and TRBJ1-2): SQTIHQWPATLVQPVGSPLSLECTVEGTSNPNLYWYRQAAGRGLQLLFYSVGIGQISSEVPQNLSASRPQDRQFILSSKKLLLSDSGFYLCAWSLTGTGVGYTFGSGTRLTVV.

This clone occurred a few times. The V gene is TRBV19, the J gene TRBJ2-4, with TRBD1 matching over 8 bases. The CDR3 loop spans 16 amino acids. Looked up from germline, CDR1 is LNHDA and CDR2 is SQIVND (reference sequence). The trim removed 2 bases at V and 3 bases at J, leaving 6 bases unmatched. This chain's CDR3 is CASSISGGVDKNIQYF. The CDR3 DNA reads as TGTGCCAGTAGTATATCAGGGGGCGTCGACAAAAACATTCAGTACTTC.

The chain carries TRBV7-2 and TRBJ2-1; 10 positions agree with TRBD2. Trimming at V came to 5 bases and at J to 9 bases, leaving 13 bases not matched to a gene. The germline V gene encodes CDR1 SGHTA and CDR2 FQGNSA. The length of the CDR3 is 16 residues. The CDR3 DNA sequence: TGTGCCAGCAGCCCTTCTAGCGGGAGTGTTAATTTTGAGCAGTTCTTC. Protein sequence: CASSPSSGSVNFEQFF.